A single sample is the source of the 3 T cell receptor beta chains below, sequenced in a study of CD8+CD57+ T cells in acquired aplastic anemia (dated by TCRdb to the late 2010s). Sequencing relied on an Illumina HiSeq 2000. Genomic DNA was used as template for profiling of TCR beta VDJ combinations and CDR3 sequences. The public sequencing data were trimmed at Q25 with fastp and processed into clonotypes with MiXCR by TCRdb, which kept only in-frame beta chains. Rows are unified per CDR3 protein, each entry keeping the most common DNA and genes. A total of 400,000 to 600,000 distinct CDR3 sequences appear in this sample, around 30% of them only once. In total, the top ten clones hold less than 0.85% of the sample. Patients chosen for sequencing had shown expansion of CD8+CD57+ cells by flow cytometry. The sequencing sample was made of sorted CD4+, CD8+, or CD8+CD57+ T cells (not recorded which) from PBMCs. Receptors were obtained from a human donor with aplastic anemia.

This clonotype was seen repeatedly, ten times or more. V and J are TRBV24-1 and TRBJ2-7, with 8 bases lining up with TRBD2. CDR1 is KGHDR, CDR2 SFDVKD, per germline. The ends lost 2 bases at V and 5 bases at J; junction bases unmatched: 10. CDR3 length: 16 amino acids. The chain's CDR3 is CATSDSSLAGGNEQYF. The CDR3 region has the DNA TGTGCCACCAGTGATTCGAGTCTGGCGGGGGGAAACGAGCAGTACTTC.

This clonotype was detected once. Possible read error: a much larger clone is one base away. The chain uses TRBV7-8 and TRBJ2-5, with D hard to call. The CDR3 covers 14 residues. Germline V gene sequence: CDR1 SGHVS, CDR2 FQNEAQ. The CDR3 nucleotides are TGTGCCAGCAGCTTAGATGTCATCCGCGAGACCCGGTACTTC. Translated: CASSLDVIRETRYF.

This clonotype came up many times. A read error may produce the germline difference seen at one junction end. The chain employs TRBV15 and TRBJ2-3; either TRBD1 or TRBD2 may supply D (7 bases each). CDR1 is LNHNV, CDR2 YYDKDF, per germline (reference sequence). This CDR3 is built from 18 residues. Here the CDR3 DNA reads TGTGCCACCAGCCGAGAAAGCGGGACAGCTGCTAGCACAGATACGCAGTATTTT. It encodes CATSRESGTAASTDTQYF. The whole variable domain, filled in from reference TRBV15 and TRBJ2-3, reads DAMVIQNPRYQVTQFGKPVTLSCSQTLNHNVMYWYQQKSSQAPKLLFHYYDKDFNNEADTPDNFQSRRPNTSFCFLDIRSPGLGDTAMYLCATSRESGTAASTDTQYFGPGTRLTVL.